The clone carrying this TCR beta chain came up a few times. Its matching antigen is unknown. The germline V gene encodes CDR1 SQVTM and CDR2 ANQGSEA. Trimming took 5 bases from V and 0 from J, leaving 7 bases between them. This CDR3 comprises 12 residues. This sample stems from a study of T cell repertoires in cytomegalovirus infection. Each CDR3 protein gets one entry after TCRdb re-called the reads with MiXCR. The sample holds roughly 860,000 distinct CDR3 sequences; approximately 32% are singletons and the top ten take over 10%. The sequenced sample was cultured CD8+ T cells from PBMCs, obtained from culture after CMV antigen stimulation. This rearrangement joins TRBV29-1 to TRBJ1-1; D perhaps matches TRBD1 (5 bases). This TCR came from a human donor in good health (CMV status not recorded). Some clones in this sample may be carry-over from other donors' samples. CDR3 in DNA: TGCAGCGTTCACAGGCTGAACACTGAAGCTTTCTTT. This codes for CSVHRLNTEAFF.